This TCR beta chain was obtained from a study of regulatory T cells. Patients aged 2 to 39 years had fewer naive and more memory CD4+ and CD8+ T cells. Amplification used 52 TRBV primers and 13 TRBJ primers. Sequencing was performed with immunoSEQ multiplex PCR; in TCRdb, only in-frame clones are kept and a portion is missing. The table has just over 20,000 clones, roughly 93% seen once; the top ten hold roughly 4%. Trimming cost V 5 bases and J 5 bases, with 13 bases left between them. The CDR3 covers 14 residues. CDR1 MDHEN and CDR2 SYDVKM come from the germline V gene. The sequence was obtained from a child aged 2 to 10 with CD3G deficiency. The sample was CD8+ T cells sorted from blood. This chain connects TRBV28 to TRBJ1-5, with D possibly being TRBD1 (5 bases). CDR3 DNA sequence: TGTGCCAGCAGTGATTCCGGGGGTTATCAGCCCCAGCATTTT. Translation: CASSDSGGYQPQHF.